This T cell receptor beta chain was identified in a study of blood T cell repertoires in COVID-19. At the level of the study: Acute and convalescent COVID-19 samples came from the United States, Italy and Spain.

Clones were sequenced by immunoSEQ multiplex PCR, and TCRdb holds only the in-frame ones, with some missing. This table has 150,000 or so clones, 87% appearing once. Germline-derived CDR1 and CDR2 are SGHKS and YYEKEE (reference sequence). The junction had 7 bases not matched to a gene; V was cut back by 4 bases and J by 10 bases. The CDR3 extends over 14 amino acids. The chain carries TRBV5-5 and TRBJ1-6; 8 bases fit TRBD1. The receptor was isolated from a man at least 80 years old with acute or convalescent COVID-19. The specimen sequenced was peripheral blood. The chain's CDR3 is CASSQGQENSPLHF. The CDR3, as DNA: TGTGCCAGCAGCCAGGGACAGGAAAACTCACCCCTCCACTTT.